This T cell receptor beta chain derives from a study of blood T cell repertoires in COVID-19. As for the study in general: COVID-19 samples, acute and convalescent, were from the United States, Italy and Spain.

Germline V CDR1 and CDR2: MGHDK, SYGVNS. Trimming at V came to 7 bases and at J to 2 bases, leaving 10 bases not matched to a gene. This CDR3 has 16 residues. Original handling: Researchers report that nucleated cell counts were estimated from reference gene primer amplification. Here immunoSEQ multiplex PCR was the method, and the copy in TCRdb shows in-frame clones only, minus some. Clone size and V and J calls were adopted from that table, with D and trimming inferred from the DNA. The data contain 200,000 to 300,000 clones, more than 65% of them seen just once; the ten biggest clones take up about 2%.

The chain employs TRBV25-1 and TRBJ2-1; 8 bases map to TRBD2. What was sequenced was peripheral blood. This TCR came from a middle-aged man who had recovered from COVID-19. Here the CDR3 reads CASTTSGPVAYNEQFF. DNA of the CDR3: TGTGCCAGCACCACTAGCGGTCCAGTCGCCTACAATGAGCAGTTCTTC.